The 28 T cell receptor beta chains reported below all come from one sample, sequenced in a study of neurological immune-mediated disorders. In TCRdb, the 5' RACE reads were re-called with MiXCR into one record per CDR3 protein. The sample yields about 60,000 distinct CDR3 sequences, around 3.4% seen once. Sequenced: PBMCs. The source of these receptors is a woman aged 55-69 years with multiple sclerosis.

The table lists this clonotype with many counts. V usage is TRBV24-1 and J usage is TRBJ1-2; perhaps TRBD1 as D (5 bases). Germline lookup yields CDR1 KGHDR and CDR2 SFDVKD. The CDR3 extends over 14 amino acids. Trimming took 4 bases from V and 7 from J, leaving 15 bases between them. CDR3 sequence reads: CATSDPGLPGGYTF. CDR3 in DNA: TGTGCCACCAGTGACCCGGGACTCCCGGGTGGCTACACCTTC.

The table lists this clonotype with a few counts. A read error may be the cause here, since a much bigger clone is one base away. The chain carries TRBV5-1 and TRBJ2-7; maybe TRBD1 (6 bases). In germline, CDR1 is SGHRS, CDR2 YFSETQ. Deletions cut 8 bases from V and 2 bases from J, with 17 bases between. CDR3 size: 14 residues. CDR3 bases: TGCGCCAGTAAACCAGGGGATCTTCCCTACGAGCAGTACTTC. Protein product: CASKPGDLPYEQYF.

This clonotype was seen many times. The chain combines TRBV20-1 with TRBJ2-3, with TRBD1 matching 8 bases. The germline V gene encodes CDR1 DFQATT and CDR2 SNEGSKA (reference sequence). With V trimmed by 0 bases and J by 4 bases, 6 bases remained unmatched. The CDR3 has 15 amino acids. In DNA form, the CDR3 reads TGCAGTGCTAGAGAGGGACAGGTTAGGCCAGATACGCAGTATTTT. Translation: CSAREGQVRPDTQYF.

Notes on this clonotype: Possible read error: a much larger clone is one base away. In DNA form, the CDR3 reads TGTGCCACCTGGAGTGGCTCTGGAAAAACCATATATTTT. Protein: CATWSGSGKTIYF. V gene TRBV28 combines with J gene TRBJ1-3, with D unclear. The germline gives CDR1 MDHEN, CDR2 SYDVKM. The CDR3 spans 13 residues.

This clonotype has at least ten counts. DNA of the CDR3: TGCGCCAGCAGCTTCTCGGGACTGCCCTACGAGCAGTACTTC. As protein: CASSFSGLPYEQYF. The gene calls are TRBV5-1 and TRBJ2-7; maybe TRBD2 (6 bases). V was clipped by 2 bases and J by 2 bases, with 11 bases between them. CDR1 and CDR2 (germline): SGHRS, YFSETQ. The CDR3 covers 14 residues.

The table lists this clonotype with many counts. This chain joins TRBV4-2 and TRBJ2-2, with D perhaps TRBD2 (5 bases). V was pared by 3 bases and J by 5 bases, with 10 bases between. This CDR3 is 14 amino acids long. In germline, CDR1 is LGHNA, CDR2 YNFKEQ. The CDR3 loop is CASSHGERTGELFF. The CDR3 nucleotides are TGTGCCAGCAGCCACGGGGAGAGGACCGGGGAGCTGTTTTTT.

There are a few counts of this clonotype. The rearrangement links TRBV28 to TRBJ2-5; D might be TRBD1 (5 bases). CDR1 is MDHEN and CDR2 is SYDVKM in the germline V gene. The CDR3 length is 14 residues. The V end was cut by 2 bases, the J end by 5 bases, with 12 bases between. In DNA form, the CDR3 reads TGTGCCAGCAGTTTAGCCCCAGGGCAGGAGACCCAGTACTTC. Encoded protein: CASSLAPGQETQYF.

This clonotype was recorded at least ten times. The chain combines TRBV4-1 with TRBJ2-7; 8 bases line up with TRBD1. This CDR3 region has 14 residues. Germline trimming cut 2 bases from V and 3 bases from J; bases unmatched to any gene: 3. Germline lookup yields CDR1 MGHRA and CDR2 YSYEKL. The CDR3 here is CASSQITGGYEQYF. CDR3 sequence (DNA): TGCGCCAGCAGCCAAATTACAGGGGGCTACGAGCAGTACTTC.

At least ten counts were recorded for this clonotype. This chain links TRBV4-1 with TRBJ1-4; D might be TRBD1 (5 bases). The CDR3 has 15 residues. CDR1 is MGHRA, CDR2 YSYEKL, per germline. With 0 bases removed from V and 13 bases from J, the gap between germline ends came to 18 bases. The CDR3 nucleotides are TGCGCCAGCAGCCAAGAACAGGCGCAAAGAAGCAGACTGTTTTTT. It yields the protein CASSQEQAQRSRLFF.

This clonotype was recorded many times. The V gene is TRBV5-5, the J gene TRBJ1-5, with D tentatively TRBD1 (6 bases). Trimming stripped 0 bases from V and 4 bases from J, with 11 bases between. CDR3 size: 15 residues. CDR1 and CDR2 (germline): SGHKS, YYEKEE (reference sequence). CDR3 bases: TGTGCCAGCAGCTTGGTGGCAGGGGCAAATCAGCCCCAGCATTTT. Protein sequence: CASSLVAGANQPQHF.

This clonotype showed up many times. This chain connects TRBV7-2 to TRBJ2-3; the D gene is possibly TRBD1 (7 bases). The CDR3 spans 14 residues. The V gene lost 4 bases and the J gene lost 12 bases, with 20 bases spanning the gap. CDR1 and CDR2 (germline): SGHTA, FQGNSA. CDR3 bases: TGTGCCAGCAGCTCAGGGGGACTGAGTTTACTCCAGTATTTT. Protein product: CASSSGGLSLLQYF.

This clonotype was seen repeatedly, ten times or more. CDR3 loop: CASSLERRAVGAFF. CDR3 nucleotide sequence: TGTGCCAGCAGCTTAGAACGGAGAGCAGTCGGAGCTTTCTTT. The rearrangement uses TRBV7-8 and TRBJ1-1, with D unresolved. The V and J ends lost 1 base and 10 bases respectively, with 16 bases between them. The CDR3 is 14 amino acids. Germline CDR1 SGHVS, CDR2 FQNEAQ.

This clonotype was seen repeatedly, ten times or more. The rearrangement uses TRBV5-6 and TRBJ1-5, with a possible D match to TRBD1 (5 bases). Germline V CDR1 and CDR2: SGHDT, YYEEEE. V lost 3 bases, J lost 4 bases, and 14 bases lay in between. This CDR3 spans 15 amino acids. CDR3 coding DNA: TGTGCCAGCAGCTGGGGCAGGGAAAGAAATCAGCCCCAGCATTTT. The encoded protein is CASSWGRERNQPQHF.

This clonotype was observed at least ten times. The chain carries TRBV10-3 and TRBJ1-3, with 8 bases lining up with TRBD1. The V and J ends lost 6 bases and 2 bases, in that order; junction bases with no gene match: 6. The CDR3 spans 15 residues. Germline V gives CDR1 ENHRY, CDR2 SYGVKD. The CDR3 here is CAIRGQATAGNTIYF. The CDR3 DNA reads as TGTGCCATCAGGGGACAGGCCACCGCTGGAAACACCATATATTTT.

This chain's CDR3 is CASRDGLAGVRNIQYF. The CDR3 nucleotides are TGTGCCAGCAGGGATGGACTAGCGGGAGTTCGGAACATTCAGTACTTC. This chain joins TRBV2 and TRBJ2-4, with 13 nucleotides matching TRBD2. Losses at the gene ends were 6 bases for V and 7 bases for J; bases not matched to a gene: 9. The CDR3 length is 16 residues. CDR1 is SNHLY, CDR2 FYNNEI, per germline.

This clonotype has at least ten counts. This chain joins TRBV28 and TRBJ1-5; D uncertain. Germline V CDR1 and CDR2: MDHEN, SYDVKM. V gave up 3 bases and J gave up 1 base, with 13 bases separating them. CDR3 size: 16 residues. This CDR3 is CASSLRPSRSNQPQHF. As DNA, the CDR3 is TGTGCCAGCAGTTTGAGGCCTTCGCGAAGCAATCAGCCCCAGCATTTT.

Ten or more counts support this clonotype. The CDR3 bases are TGCAGTGCTGGCCGACCGGGAGGGGGGTCTGAAGCTTTCTTT. Translating it yields CSAGRPGGGSEAFF. The chain joins TRBV20-1 to TRBJ1-1; D may be TRBD1 (6 bases). The germline V gene has CDR1 DFQATT and CDR2 SNEGSKA (reference sequence). This CDR3 is built from 14 residues. The V and J ends lost 5 bases and 6 bases respectively, with 19 bases between them.

This clonotype has a count of ten or more. V and J are TRBV18 and TRBJ1-5, with 9 bases fitting TRBD1. This CDR3 contains 13 residues. V gave up 9 bases and J gave up 5 bases; unmatched junction bases: 5. Germline V CDR1 and CDR2: KGHSH, LQKENI. CDR3 amino acids: CASRRDRDQPQHF. The CDR3 bases are TGTGCCAGTCGGCGGGACAGGGATCAGCCCCAGCATTTT.

This clonotype has at least ten counts. This rearrangement joins TRBV7-2 to TRBJ2-3; 11 bases are a match to TRBD2. V lost 7 bases, J lost 2 bases, and 5 bases stayed unmatched. CDR3 length: 15 residues. Germline V lookup: CDR1 SGHTA, CDR2 FQGNSA. The CDR3 DNA is TGTGCCAGCACAGGGACTAGCGGACACACAGATACGCAGTATTTT. Its translation: CASTGTSGHTDTQYF.

This clonotype has at least ten counts. The chain uses TRBV12-3 or TRBV12-4 and TRBJ2-2; 9 positions match TRBD1. Trimming cost V 6 bases and J 7 bases; bases outside gene matches: 9. This CDR3 has 15 residues. The CDR3 coding sequence is TGTGCCAGCAGACAAAGGGGACAGGGCCACGGGGAGCTGTTTTTT. Translating gives CASRQRGQGHGELFF.

This clonotype was detected ten times or more. V is TRBV7-2 and J is TRBJ1-5; D is undetermined. Trimming took 1 base from V and 6 from J, leaving 19 bases between them. The CDR3 consists of 17 residues. CDR1 is SGHTA and CDR2 is FQGNSA in the germline V gene. The CDR3, as DNA: TGTGCCAGCAGCTTAGTGTCCGGCCCCGGATTCACTCAGCCCCAGCATTTT. Protein: CASSLVSGPGFTQPQHF.

There are many counts of this clonotype. The chain joins TRBV20-1 to TRBJ1-1; TRBD1 is a possible D gene (6 bases). CDR1 and CDR2 from the germline V gene are DFQATT and SNEGSKA (reference sequence). CDR3 length equals 12 residues. V shed 6 bases and J shed 5 bases, with 13 bases lying between them. CDR3 region: CSAKGGGTEAFF. For the CDR3, the DNA is TGCAGTGCCAAGGGGGGGGGAACTGAAGCTTTCTTT.

This chain links TRBV5-1 with TRBJ2-1, with TRBD2 matching over 13 bases. The V gene's germline CDR1 is SGHRS and CDR2 YFSETQ. J lost 8 bases, V lost 0 bases, and 2 bases had no gene match. The CDR3 runs 15 residues. The CDR3 bases are TGCGCCAGCAGCTTGGGACTAGCGGGGGGCCATGAGCAGTTCTTC. Protein: CASSLGLAGGHEQFF.

This clonotype was observed many times. V gene TRBV4-2 combines with J gene TRBJ2-1; D is uncertain. The ends were cut back, 0 bases at V and 8 bases at J, with 8 bases in the middle. Per the germline V gene, CDR1 is LGHNA and CDR2 is YNFKEQ. CDR3 length: 13 amino acids. The CDR3 region has the DNA TGTGCCAGCAGCCAAGATACTCGGGATGAGCAGTTCTTC. Translated: CASSQDTRDEQFF.

This clonotype was recorded at least ten times. The rearrangement links TRBV7-6 to TRBJ1-2; D may be TRBD1 (5 bases). The CDR3 extends over 15 amino acids. Germline lookup yields CDR1 SGHVS and CDR2 FNYEAQ. Deletions cut 3 bases from V and 3 bases from J, with 14 bases between. Written as DNA, the CDR3 is TGTGCCAGCAGCTTCGGTCCGGGGGGGGACTATGGCTACACCTTC. Translating it yields CASSFGPGGDYGYTF. The variable domain in full, with the rest retrieved from reference TRBV7-6 and TRBJ1-2, is GAGVSQSPRYKVTKRGQDVALRCDPISGHVSLYWYRQALGQGPEFLTYFNYEAQQDKSGLPNDRFSAERPEGSISTLTIQRTEQRDSAMYRCASSFGPGGDYGYTFGSGTRLTVV.

This clonotype was observed many times. V and J are TRBV28 and TRBJ2-5; D is unclear. V lost 8 bases and J 0 bases, leaving 19 bases between the germline ends. The germline V gene encodes CDR1 MDHEN and CDR2 SYDVKM. This CDR3 has 16 residues. This chain's CDR3 is CASSTVQGNYQETQYF. The CDR3 DNA reads as TGTGCCAGCTCGACCGTCCAAGGCAATTACCAAGAGACCCAGTACTTC.

This clonotype appeared many times. The rearrangement joins TRBV7-6 to TRBJ2-7; TRBD2 agrees at 10 bases. Germline CDR1 reads SGHVS; CDR2 reads FNYEAQ. CDR3 length: 15 amino acids. Germline trimming cut 5 bases from V and 3 bases from J; bases unmatched to any gene: 7. This CDR3 reads CASSGESSGGYEQYF. CDR3 nucleotide sequence: TGTGCCAGCAGCGGAGAATCTAGCGGGGGCTACGAGCAGTACTTC.

In this sample, this clonotype turned up many times. The V gene is TRBV12-3 or TRBV12-4, the J gene TRBJ2-2; D ambiguous. Trimming left V 1 base short and J 8 bases short, with 14 bases between. This CDR3 has 15 amino acids. This chain's CDR3 is CASSLGRRFGGELFF. The CDR3 nucleotides are TGTGCCAGCAGTTTAGGCCGACGGTTCGGAGGGGAGCTGTTTTTT.